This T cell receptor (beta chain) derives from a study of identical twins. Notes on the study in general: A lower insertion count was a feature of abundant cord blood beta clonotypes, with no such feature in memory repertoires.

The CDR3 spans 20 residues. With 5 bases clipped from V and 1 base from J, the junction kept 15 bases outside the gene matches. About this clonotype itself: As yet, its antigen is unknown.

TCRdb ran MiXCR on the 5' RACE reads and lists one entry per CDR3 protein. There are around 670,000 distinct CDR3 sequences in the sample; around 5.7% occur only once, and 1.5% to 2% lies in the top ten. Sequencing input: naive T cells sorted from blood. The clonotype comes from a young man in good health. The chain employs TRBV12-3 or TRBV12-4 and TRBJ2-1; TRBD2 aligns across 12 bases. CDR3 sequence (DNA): TGTGCCAGCAGTCCCCTTCTCGGACTAGCGGGAACCCGATCCTACAATGAGCAGTTCTTC. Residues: CASSPLLGLAGTRSYNEQFF.